This T cell receptor beta chain was identified in a study of technical replicates of blood from several donors. CDR1 and CDR2 from the germline V gene are SEHNR and FQNEAQ (reference sequence). V lost 5 bases and J 3 bases, leaving 13 bases between the germline ends. The CDR3 has 14 amino acids. Here immunoSEQ multiplex PCR was the method, and the copy in TCRdb shows in-frame clones only, minus some. Among tens of thousands of clones listed, roughly 97% were seen once. Sequences were obtained from T cells isolated from PBMCs. The genes are TRBV7-9 and TRBJ1-1; D is unclear. The TCR comes from a human donor in good health. The CDR3 protein is CASSKGSADTEAFF. The CDR3 DNA sequence: TGTGCCAGCAGCAAAGGGTCAGCGGACACTGAAGCTTTCTTT.